A selection of T cell receptor beta chains follows, all from one sample in a study of post-analysis software for immune sequencing data. TCRdb passed the PCR reads through MiXCR, listing each CDR3 protein once. The top ten clones hold 4.6% of a sample with 800,000 to 950,000 distinct CDR3 sequences, under 70% of them seen once. Sequenced sample: blood. The receptor set was obtained from a girl between 5 and 17 years old with multiple sclerosis. The CDR3 runs from the conserved cysteine through the conserved F or W. A D gene is named only where the DNA matches it firmly. Size values are once, few and many counts, or a class for expanded clones, and some rows have none.

V gene,D gene,J gene,clone size,CDR3 length,CDR3 protein,CDR3 DNA
TRBV24-1,NA,TRBJ2-1,NA,13,CATSDIGLGEQFF,TGTGCCACCAGTGATATAGGGTTGGGTGAGCAGTTCTTC
TRBV29-1,TRBD2,TRBJ2-7,NA,16,CSVEVASGGRSYEQDF,TGCAGCGTTGAAGTGGCTAGCGGGGGGCGCTCCTACGAGCAGGACTTC
TRBV7-2,NA,TRBJ2-5,few,13,CASTVRGQETQYF,TGTGCCAGCACAGTTAGGGGTCAAGAGACCCAGTACTTC
TRBV10-3,NA,TRBJ2-3,NA,13,CAITTASSGTQYF,TGTGCCATCACAACCGCTAGCTCCGGGACGCAGTATTTT
TRBV15,NA,TRBJ1-1,NA,15,CATRSGVRGNTEAFF,TGTGCCACCAGGTCGGGGGTTCGAGGGAACACTGAAGCTTTCTTT
TRBV4-2,NA,TRBJ2-7,NA,15,CASSQDLVQGYEQYF,TGTGCCAGCAGCCAAGATCTCGTCCAGGGCTACGAGCAGTACTTC
TRBV10-3,NA,TRBJ2-3,few,14,CAISERDRTDTQYF,TGTGCCATCAGTGAGCGGGACCGCACAGATACGCAGTATTTT
TRBV5-1,TRBD2,TRBJ2-1,few,18,CASSGGTSGGASYNEQFF,TGCGCCAGCAGCGGGGGGACTAGCGGAGGAGCGTCGTACAATGAGCAGTTCTTC
TRBV4-2,TRBD2,TRBJ2-7,NA,20,CASSQDNPFRTSGSSYEQYF,TGTGCCAGCAGCCAAGATAACCCTTTCCGAACTAGCGGGAGCTCCTACGAGCAGTACTTC
TRBV7-9,NA,TRBJ2-3,NA,15,CASSTPSGRTDTQYF,TGTGCCAGCAGCACCCCCAGCGGTCGCACAGATACGCAGTATTTT
TRBV5-1,TRBD1,TRBJ2-7,once,15,CASSATGGFSYEQYF,TGCGCCAGCAGCGCGACAGGGGGATTCTCCTACGAGCAGTACTTC
TRBV12-3/TRBV12-4,TRBD1,TRBJ1-6,NA,14,CASSYETGSSPLHF,TGTGCCAGCAGTTATGAGACAGGGTCTTCACCCCTCCACTTT
TRBV5-1,TRBD1,TRBJ2-5,few,16,CASSLTDGQGAWEQYF,TGCGCCAGCAGCTTGACTGACGGACAGGGGGCGTGGGAGCAGTACTTC
TRBV3-1,NA,TRBJ2-7,NA,15,CASSLSAQPSYEQYF,TGTGCCAGCAGCCTGAGCGCGCAGCCCTCCTACGAGCAGTACTTC
TRBV7-2,NA,TRBJ1-2,NA,15,CASSLADLLNYGYTF,TGTGCCAGCAGCTTAGCGGACCTACTTAACTATGGCTACACCTTC
TRBV5-1,TRBD2,TRBJ2-1,once,15,CASSLATAGAGEQFF,TGCGCCAGCAGCTTGGCCACGGCGGGAGCTGGTGAGCAGTTCTTC
TRBV3-1,NA,TRBJ1-2,NA,16,CASSQDLVQSNYGYTF,TGTGCCAGCAGCCAAGATTTAGTGCAGTCTAACTATGGCTACACCTTC
TRBV14,NA,TRBJ2-7,many,13,CASSQDLGYEQYF,TGTGCCAGCAGCCAAGATTTAGGGTACGAGCAGTACTTC
TRBV20-1,NA,TRBJ2-3,NA,15,CSATPQISSTDTQYF,TGCAGTGCAACCCCACAGATCTCTAGCACAGATACGCAGTATTTT
TRBV29-1,TRBD2,TRBJ2-5,NA,13,CSVEGSGQETQYF,TGCAGCGTTGAAGGTAGCGGGCAAGAGACCCAGTACTTC
TRBV7-9,NA,TRBJ1-5,NA,14,CASNETGRDQPQHF,TGTGCCAGCAACGAAACCGGACGGGATCAGCCCCAGCATTTT
TRBV4-2,NA,TRBJ2-3,NA,17,CASSQKGRALRTDTQYF,TGTGCCAGCAGCCAAAAGGGCCGCGCGCTTCGCACAGATACGCAGTATTTT
TRBV9,TRBD2,TRBJ2-4,NA,19,CASSVGAAGAGGAKNIQYF,TGTGCCAGCAGCGTAGGCGCGGCGGGTGCGGGAGGAGCCAAAAACATTCAGTACTTC
TRBV27,NA,TRBJ2-5,NA,13,CASSLWGSETQYF,TGTGCCAGCAGTTTATGGGGGTCGGAGACCCAGTACTTC
TRBV20-1,TRBD2,TRBJ2-1,few,13,CSAGTSGGAEQFF,TGCAGTGCCGGGACTAGCGGGGGAGCTGAGCAGTTCTTC
TRBV5-1,TRBD2,TRBJ2-5,once,15,CASSEAGPPQETQYF,TGCGCCAGCAGTGAAGCGGGGCCCCCTCAAGAGACCCAGTACTTC
TRBV6-5,TRBD1,TRBJ2-5,NA,14,CASKVSEGGTGLYF,TGTGCCAGCAAAGTTTCGGAGGGCGGGACAGGGCTGTACTTC
TRBV7-9,NA,TRBJ2-7,few,12,CASSLEWNEQYF,TGTGCCAGCAGCTTAGAATGGAACGAGCAGTACTTC
TRBV7-3,NA,TRBJ2-1,NA,12,CASSPWGHEQFF,TGTGCCAGCAGCCCCTGGGGTCATGAGCAGTTCTTC
TRBV7-9,NA,TRBJ2-7,few,14,CASSFSQGHYEQYF,TGTGCCAGCAGCTTTTCACAGGGCCACTACGAGCAGTACTTC
TRBV5-8,NA,TRBJ2-1,few,13,CASSRDRYNEQFF,TGTGCCAGCTCCAGGGACCGATACAATGAGCAGTTCTTC
TRBV10-3,NA,TRBJ2-1,NA,17,CAISASEGGSSYNEQFF,TGTGCCATCAGTGCTTCTGAGGGGGGGAGCTCCTACAATGAGCAGTTCTTC
TRBV4-1,TRBD1,TRBJ2-2,few,18,CASSQDGQGAAGTGELFF,TGCGCCAGCAGCCAAGATGGCCAGGGGGCTGCGGGTACCGGGGAGCTGTTTTTT
TRBV11-2,NA,TRBJ2-1,NA,15,CASSLIQRSYNEQFF,TGTGCCAGCAGCTTGATTCAGCGGAGCTACAATGAGCAGTTCTTC
TRBV6-1,NA,TRBJ1-1,NA,14,CASSEVTENTEAFF,TGTGCCAGCAGTGAAGTAACGGAGAACACTGAAGCTTTCTTT
TRBV7-9,NA,TRBJ2-7,NA,14,CASSLAAGPHEQYF,TGTGCCAGCAGCTTAGCGGCAGGGCCCCACGAGCAGTACTTC
TRBV11-1,TRBD2,TRBJ2-1,NA,22,CASSPSGLAGALTGVRFNEQFF,TGTGCCAGCAGCCCCTCGGGACTAGCGGGAGCCCTTACAGGGGTCAGGTTTAATGAGCAGTTCTTC
TRBV7-3,TRBD2,TRBJ2-1,NA,18,CASSPTGHLGLAGNEQFF,TGTGCCAGCAGCCCAACCGGGCATCTCGGACTAGCGGGTAATGAGCAGTTCTTC
TRBV6-2/TRBV6-3,NA,TRBJ2-7,NA,16,CASSYNLGTLGEEQYF,TGTGCCAGCAGTTACAACTTGGGGACACTGGGTGAGGAGCAGTACTTC
TRBV7-9,NA,TRBJ2-7,NA,15,CASSSRGDRTHEQYF,TGTGCCAGCAGCTCCCGGGGTGACCGAACTCACGAGCAGTACTTC
TRBV12-3/TRBV12-4,NA,TRBJ2-7,few,13,CASSFHRASEQYF,TGTGCCAGCAGTTTTCACAGGGCTAGCGAGCAGTACTTC
TRBV20-1,NA,TRBJ2-1,NA,16,CSARQPPAGSHNEQFF,TGCAGTGCTAGGCAACCTCCCGCGGGCAGTCACAATGAGCAGTTCTTC
TRBV6-6,TRBD2,TRBJ2-7,few,14,CASSYVGRASEQYF,TGTGCCAGCAGTTACGTCGGGAGGGCCTCCGAGCAGTACTTC
TRBV29-1,NA,TRBJ1-2,NA,15,CSVEPSTVTNYGYTF,TGCAGCGTTGAACCAAGCACGGTGACTAACTATGGCTACACCTTC
TRBV5-1,TRBD2,TRBJ2-1,NA,17,CASGSFGLAGTYNEQFF,TGCGCCAGCGGGTCGTTTGGGCTAGCGGGGACCTACAATGAGCAGTTCTTC
TRBV7-2,NA,TRBJ2-2,NA,16,CASSSNWRANTGELFF,TGTGCCAGCAGCTCAAATTGGCGGGCGAACACCGGGGAGCTGTTTTTT
TRBV12-3/TRBV12-4,NA,TRBJ2-1,NA,15,CASSSSSLIYNEQFF,TGTGCCAGCAGTTCTTCCTCCCTTATATACAATGAGCAGTTCTTC
TRBV9,NA,TRBJ1-6,NA,14,CASSVTGVESPLHF,TGTGCCAGCAGCGTGACGGGGGTCGAGTCACCCCTCCACTTT
TRBV12-3/TRBV12-4,TRBD2,TRBJ2-5,NA,18,CASSPRGSGRNFQETQYF,TGTGCCAGCAGCCCTAGGGGTAGCGGGAGGAATTTTCAAGAGACCCAGTACTTC
TRBV6-1,NA,TRBJ2-1,NA,17,CASIPPGGTHSYNEQFF,TGTGCCAGCATCCCCCCCGGAGGGACCCACTCCTACAATGAGCAGTTCTTC
TRBV7-3,TRBD2,TRBJ2-7,NA,13,CASSLTTSAEQYF,TGTGCCAGCAGCTTAACCACTAGCGCCGAGCAGTACTTC
TRBV10-3,TRBD2,TRBJ2-7,few,16,CAISGLAGGPRYEQYF,TGTGCCATCAGTGGACTAGCGGGAGGGCCTCGGTACGAGCAGTACTTC
TRBV20-1,TRBD1,TRBJ1-6,NA,18,CSATAPDGTGVYNSPLHF,TGCAGTGCTACGGCCCCCGACGGGACAGGGGTCTATAATTCACCCCTCCACTTT
TRBV4-1,NA,TRBJ2-6,few,17,CASSQDRKGIGANVLTF,TGCGCCAGCAGCCAAGATCGGAAGGGTATAGGGGCCAACGTCCTGACTTTC
TRBV5-5,NA,TRBJ1-1,NA,13,CASSFDKNTEAFF,TGTGCCAGCAGCTTCGACAAAAACACTGAAGCTTTCTTT
TRBV27,TRBD1,TRBJ2-1,once,17,CASSLSVAGGYYNEQFF,TGTGCCAGCAGTTTATCGGTCGCAGGGGGATACTACAATGAGCAGTTCTTC
TRBV5-1,NA,TRBJ2-3,NA,14,CASSFPSNTDTQYF,TGCGCCAGCAGCTTCCCGTCTAACACAGATACGCAGTATTTT
TRBV29-1,NA,TRBJ2-1,NA,14,CSVKGLLADNEQFF,TGCAGCGTCAAGGGACTCCTGGCGGACAATGAGCAGTTCTTC
TRBV7-2,NA,TRBJ1-5,few,14,CASSRGPSNQPQHF,TGTGCCAGCAGCCGGGGTCCTAGCAATCAGCCCCAGCATTTT
TRBV20-1,NA,TRBJ1-1,NA,11,CRGQTNTEAFF,TGCAGAGGACAGACGAACACTGAAGCTTTCTTT